This TCR beta chain was profiled in a study of tumor-infiltrating lymphocytes in primary liver carcinoma. Looking at the study overall: Spanning 30 to 69 years of age, the patients were men and women. Tumor stage was T1-T3 N0M0, and tumor size was about 4.2 to 11 cm across.

Study conclusions and caveats: Tumor region pairs shared more overlap than did tumor-adjacent and tumor-blood pairs.

Investigators took RNA and DNA out together from 20-30 mg of unsorted bulk tissue. There were over 75% viable tumor cells in every single sample of tumor. Production of TCR beta cDNA used 500 ng total RNA together with a constant-region primer. Slightly modified ARM-PCR served as the procedure for the TCR beta libraries. These libraries came from three rounds of nested multiplex PCR. Researchers ran the first two PCR rounds for roughly 11 cycles each with TRBV1-TRBV30 forward primers and a C-beta reverse primer. TCRdb re-called the multiplex PCR reads with MiXCR, one entry per CDR3 protein. In the table there are 60,000 to 90,000 distinct CDR3 sequences, roughly two thirds of which are singletons. The CDR3 loop spans 11 amino acids. The germline CDR1 and CDR2 sequences are SQVTM and ANQGSEA. There are a few counts of this clonotype. Its antigen is still unknown. At one end the junction does not follow the germline gene, possibly because of a read error.

Material: liver tumor tissue from sampling region 4. Regarding subset: tumor region T4, right-lateral pole. The receptor was derived from a man aged 35 to 55 with primary liver carcinoma and hepatitis B virus infection. This sequence joins TRBV29-1 and TRBJ1-1, with unresolved D. Written as DNA, the CDR3 is TGTAGCATTTTCACTAACACTGAAGCTTTCTTT. It translates to CSIFTNTEAFF.